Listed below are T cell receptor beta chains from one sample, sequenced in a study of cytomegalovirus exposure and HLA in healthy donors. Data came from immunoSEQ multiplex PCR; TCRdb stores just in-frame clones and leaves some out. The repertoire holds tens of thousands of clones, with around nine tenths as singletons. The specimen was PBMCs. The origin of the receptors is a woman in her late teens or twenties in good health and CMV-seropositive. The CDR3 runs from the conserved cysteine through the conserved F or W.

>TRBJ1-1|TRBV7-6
CASSLAGGFYTEAFF
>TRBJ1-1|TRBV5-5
CASSLAPQGEAFF
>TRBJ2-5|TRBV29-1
CSVDDWDRETETQYF
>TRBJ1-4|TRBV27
CASSLVSPNEKLFF
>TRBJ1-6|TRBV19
CASSGQGARNSPLHF
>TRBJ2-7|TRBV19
CASSIPPTGALSYEQYF
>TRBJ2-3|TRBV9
CASSVAGSTDTQYF
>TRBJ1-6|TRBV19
CASSNSWGTGVNSPLHF
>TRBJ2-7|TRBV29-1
CSVAGTKNEQYF
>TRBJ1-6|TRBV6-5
CASSSYGTVDSPLHF
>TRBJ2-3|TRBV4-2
CASSQDPGGAITDTQYF
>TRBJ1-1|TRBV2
CASSEQGYTEAFF
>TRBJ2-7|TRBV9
CASSDVNSGEQYF
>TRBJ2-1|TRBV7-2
CASSLDGTGGYNEQFF
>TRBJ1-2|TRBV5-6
CASSLVPDYGYTF
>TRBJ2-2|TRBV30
CAWHSTGELFF
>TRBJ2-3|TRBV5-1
CASSLSTDTQYF
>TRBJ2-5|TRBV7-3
CASGDRGTQYF
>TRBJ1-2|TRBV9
CASSPRTGLDYGYTF
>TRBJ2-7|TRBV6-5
CATRSGYEQYF
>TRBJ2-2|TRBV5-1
CASLGGPGELFF
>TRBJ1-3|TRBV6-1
CASSEGSYSGNTIYF
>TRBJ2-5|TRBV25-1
CASSEYGGQETQYF
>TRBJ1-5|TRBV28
CASRAGGPQNQPQHF
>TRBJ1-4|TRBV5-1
CASRPGQGSNEKLFF
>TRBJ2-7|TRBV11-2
CASSWGTGVNEQYF
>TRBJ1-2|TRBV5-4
CASSRTGDYGYTF
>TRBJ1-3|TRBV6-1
CASSEGDRGGNTIYF
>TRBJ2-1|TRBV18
CASSPPTQAYNEQFF
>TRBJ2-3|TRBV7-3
CASSFSQTDTQYF
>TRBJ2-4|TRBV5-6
CASSLSRGGLDIQYF
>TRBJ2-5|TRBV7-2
CASSLYSGGAQTQYF
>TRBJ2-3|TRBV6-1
CASSERPGQSSGDTDTQYF
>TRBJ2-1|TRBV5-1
CASTLTSGRRDNEQFF
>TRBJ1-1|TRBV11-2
CASSSTPGDTEAFF
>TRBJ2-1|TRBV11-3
CASSLVGGGSYNEQFF
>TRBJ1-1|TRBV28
CASSLYRGPEAFF
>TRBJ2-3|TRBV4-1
CASSQESGGANTQYF
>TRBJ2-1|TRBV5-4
CASSLNRGNEQFF
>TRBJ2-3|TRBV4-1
CASSQGRGRGTDTQYF
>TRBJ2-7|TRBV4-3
CASSQGSPYEQYF
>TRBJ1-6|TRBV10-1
CASSDLGGQSSYNSPLHF
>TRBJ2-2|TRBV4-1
CASSAQGRGLTRELFF
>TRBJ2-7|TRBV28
CASSRTSLGYEQYF
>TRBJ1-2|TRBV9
CASSTRGNYGYTF
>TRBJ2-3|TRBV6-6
CASSYVLAGSDTQYF
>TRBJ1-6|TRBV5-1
CASTKDRGLIYNSPLHF
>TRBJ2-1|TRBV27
CASSPSGGGANEQFF
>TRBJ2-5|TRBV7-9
CASSSRLAGHYQETQYF
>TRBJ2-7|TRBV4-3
CASSQDPPSGSSYEQYF
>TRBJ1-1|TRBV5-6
CASSLRAAGGAFF
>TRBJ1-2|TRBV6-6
CASSYPDIDGYTF